This T cell receptor (beta chain) appears in the sequencing data of a study of blood T cell repertoires in COVID-19. The CDR3 is made up of 18 amino acids. The V end lost 5 bases, the J end lost 3 bases, and 25 bases lay between the germline ends. Germline loops: CDR1 MNHEY, CDR2 SMNVEV (reference sequence). Sequencing used immunoSEQ multiplex PCR; TCRdb keeps in-frame clones, though not all of them. Of approximately 260,000 clones in the sample, roughly 90% were seen once. Membership in each cohort depended on participant-reported clinical history. Sequencing input: PBMCs or T cells enriched from blood (not recorded which). The gene calls are TRBV27 and TRBJ1-1; D perhaps matches TRBD1 (6 bases). The sequence derives from a woman in her 30s with acute COVID-19. CDR3 DNA: TGTGCCAGCAGTCTGGGTAGGGGGAGTCTTCTATTGGACACTGAAGCTTTCTTT. This sequence encodes CASSLGRGSLLLDTEAFF.